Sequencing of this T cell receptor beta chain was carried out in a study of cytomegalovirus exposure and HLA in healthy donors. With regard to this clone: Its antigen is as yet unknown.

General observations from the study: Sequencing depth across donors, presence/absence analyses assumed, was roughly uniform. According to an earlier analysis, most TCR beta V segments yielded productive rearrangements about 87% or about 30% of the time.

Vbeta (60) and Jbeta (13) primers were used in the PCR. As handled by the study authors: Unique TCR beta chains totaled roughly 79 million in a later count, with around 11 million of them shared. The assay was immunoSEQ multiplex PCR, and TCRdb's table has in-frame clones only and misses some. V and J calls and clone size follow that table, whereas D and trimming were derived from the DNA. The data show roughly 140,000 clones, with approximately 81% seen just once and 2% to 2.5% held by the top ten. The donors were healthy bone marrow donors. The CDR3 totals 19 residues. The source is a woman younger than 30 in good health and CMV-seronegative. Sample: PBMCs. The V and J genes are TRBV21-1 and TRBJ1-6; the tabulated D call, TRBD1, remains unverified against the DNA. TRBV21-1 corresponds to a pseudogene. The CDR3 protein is CASSTNGGTVLLGNSPLHF. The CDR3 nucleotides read TGTGCCAGCAGCACAAATGGGGGGACAGTCCTTCTAGGCAATTCACCCCTCCACTTT.